The entry below gives a single T cell receptor (beta chain) sequence along with its context. Its antigen is unidentified. The data were taken from a study of T cell responses to AZD1222 COVID-19 vaccine. Study context: Whether given at about 4 or about 12 weeks, second doses were pooled. The study, taken as a whole, reports: White British ancestry dominated among donors, who included more females, and clonal diversity was possibly underestimated. Once two AZD1222 doses were given, Spike-specific TCR breadth and depth went up. Across the whole spike, CD4 TCRs peaked at regions 160-218 and 743-854.

Trimming stripped 0 bases from V and 3 bases from J, with 9 bases between. The CDR3 loop spans 14 amino acids. Germline V lookup: CDR1 SGDLS, CDR2 YYNGEE. The table came from immunoSEQ multiplex PCR; TCRdb's copy has only in-frame clones and leaves some out. Among 150,000 to 200,000 clones, around 94% were seen once, and the ten largest hold 0.6% to 0.7%. This clonotype was obtained from an adult in good health. Sample: peripheral blood, taken on day 0 of AZD1222 vaccination. V is TRBV9 and J is TRBJ1-2, with D possibly being TRBD1 (5 bases). DNA of the CDR3: TGTGCCAGCAGCGTAGGGAGGGGAGACTATGGCTACACCTTC. Translating gives CASSVGRGDYGYTF.